The next 27 T cell receptor beta chains were all read from a single sample in a study of T cells after somatic rescue of genetic block. Sequencing was performed with immunoSEQ multiplex PCR; in TCRdb, only in-frame clones are kept and a portion is missing. This sample carries approximately 100,000 clones, 90% of them seen once, and the ten largest clones take 1.6%. Sample: peripheral blood mononuclear cells (PBMCs). All receptors derive from a woman between 18 and 29 years old.

The genes are TRBV27 and TRBJ2-3, with TRBD2 matching 7 bases. The CDR3 consists of 15 residues. V was clipped by 3 bases and J by 2 bases; unmatched bases: 5. Germline CDR1 reads MNHEY; CDR2 reads SMNVEV (reference sequence). The CDR3 nucleotides read TGTGCCAGCAGTTTTCTTCGGGAGGACACAGATACGCAGTATTTT. This translates into CASSFLREDTDTQYF.

On this clone: One end of the junction is discordant with germline, which a read error may explain. The chain employs TRBV6-5 and TRBJ2-1; 7 bases agree with TRBD1. The CDR3 consists of 16 residues. Germline assignment: CDR1 MNHEY and CDR2 SVGAGI. In DNA, the CDR3 is TGTGCCAGCAGTTACTCGAGCGGACAGGTTATTAATGAGCAGCTCTTC. It is translated as CASSYSSGQVINEQLF.

The chain has TRBV29-1 and TRBJ2-7, with TRBD2 matching 7 bases. Trimming took 5 bases from V and 7 from J; bases not matched to a gene: 5. Germline loops: CDR1 SQVTM, CDR2 ANQGSEA. CDR3 length: 11 residues. The CDR3 loop reads CSVKVGGEQYF. The DNA of the CDR3 is TGCAGCGTTAAGGTGGGAGGGGAGCAGTACTTC.

In this sample, this clone turned up a few times. The chain combines TRBV6-4 with TRBJ2-3; TRBD2 agrees at 10 bases. CDR3 length equals 15 residues. The trim removed 3 bases at V and 4 bases at J, leaving 4 bases unmatched. Germline values: CDR1 MRHNA, CDR2 SNTAGT. The CDR3 region is CASSDASGRADTQYF. CDR3 DNA: TGTGCCAGCAGTGATGCTAGCGGGAGAGCAGATACGCAGTATTTT.

This sequence joins TRBV2 and TRBJ2-6; TRBD1 matches at 11 bases. The V and J ends lost 6 bases and 3 bases, in that order; junction bases with no gene match: 10. This CDR3 is 18 amino acids long. The V gene's germline CDR1 is SNHLY and CDR2 FYNNEI. The CDR3 DNA reads as TGTGCCAGCAGGGGCGTCCCGGGACAGGGGGTTGGGGCCAACGTCCTGACTTTC. Translated, it gives CASRGVPGQGVGANVLTF.

The CDR3 loop reads CASSSGAGGYGYTF. CDR3 bases: TGTGCCAGCAGCTCCGGCGCGGGCGGGTATGGCTACACCTTC. The V gene is TRBV7-8, the J gene TRBJ1-2; D is unresolved. Trimming removed 4 bases from V and 5 bases from J, with 14 bases in between. The CDR3 length is 14 residues. Germline assignment: CDR1 SGHVS and CDR2 FQNEAQ.

J is TRBJ1-2 and V is TRBV28; possibly TRBD1 for D (6 bases). The CDR3 has 14 residues. Germline V gene sequence: CDR1 MDHEN, CDR2 SYDVKM. Trimming removed 2 bases from V and 4 bases from J, with 11 bases in between. CDR3 sequence (DNA): TGTGCCAGCAGTTTAGGGGGCCGGGCCTATGGCTACACCTTC. Translating gives CASSLGGRAYGYTF.

The gene calls are TRBV27 and TRBJ2-7; TRBD2 is a possible D gene (5 bases). Germline V gene lookup returns CDR1 MNHEY and CDR2 SMNVEV (reference sequence). V was clipped by 8 bases and J by 0 bases, with 11 bases between them. The CDR3 loop spans 13 amino acids. The CDR3 bases are TGTGCCAGCCGCCCGGGGAGCTCCTACGAGCAGTACTTC. It encodes CASRPGSSYEQYF.

This chain joins TRBV27 and TRBJ2-5; TRBD2 agrees at 7 bases. J lost 7 bases, V lost 7 bases, and 12 bases had no gene match. CDR1 is MNHEY and CDR2 is SMNVEV in the germline V gene (reference sequence). The CDR3 is 14 residues long. The CDR3 DNA reads TGTGCCAGCACTAGGGGAGGGCCGGGAGGGACCCAGTACTTC. Its translation is CASTRGGPGGTQYF.

The chain joins TRBV27 to TRBJ2-5; a weak D match, TRBD1 (5 bases). Per germline, CDR1 MNHEY and CDR2 SMNVEV (reference sequence). The CDR3 runs 18 residues. Trimming stripped 2 bases from V and 4 bases from J, with 23 bases between. Here the CDR3 reads CASSLGAGIGRTGETQYF. The CDR3 DNA reads as TGTGCCAGCAGTTTAGGGGCAGGGATTGGAAGGACGGGAGAGACCCAGTACTTC.

The chain has TRBV29-1 and TRBJ1-1, with D hard to call. Trimming removed 3 bases at V and 1 base at J, with 9 bases between. Germline V gives CDR1 SQVTM, CDR2 ANQGSEA. This CDR3 comprises 13 residues. CDR3 residues: CSVDRNKNTEAFF. DNA of the CDR3: TGCAGCGTTGACCGAAATAAGAACACTGAAGCTTTCTTT.

Here the CDR3 reads CASSARPLADNEQFF. As DNA, the CDR3 is TGTGCCAGCAGCGCCCGTCCCCTAGCGGATAATGAGCAGTTCTTC. V gene TRBV5-6 combines with J gene TRBJ2-1, with 7 bases matching TRBD2. CDR3 length: 15 amino acids. The J segment lost 7 bases and the V segment lost 4 bases, leaving 11 bases of the junction unmatched. Germline V gene lookup returns CDR1 SGHDT and CDR2 YYEEEE.

V is TRBV7-8 and J is TRBJ1-2, with a weak D call TRBD1 (5 bases). Trimming stripped 5 bases from V and 0 bases from J, with 13 bases between. Germline assignment: CDR1 SGHVS and CDR2 FQNEAQ. The CDR3 is 15 residues long. CDR3 sequence reads: CASSRRDGANYGYTF. In nucleotides, the CDR3 is TGTGCCAGCAGCCGCCGGGACGGCGCTAACTATGGCTACACCTTC.

The chain carries TRBV30 and TRBJ2-2, with D possibly TRBD1 on 6 matching bases. Germline V gene lookup returns CDR1 GTSNPN and CDR2 SVGIG (reference sequence). This CDR3 comprises 13 residues. Trimming took 8 bases from V and 6 from J, leaving 16 bases between them. This CDR3 reads CASRYTGPGELFF. CDR3 nucleotide sequence: TGTGCCAGCCGATATACAGGGCCCGGGGAGCTGTTTTTT.

The chain joins TRBV11-3 to TRBJ1-1; D remains ambiguous. The germline V gene encodes CDR1 SGHNT and CDR2 YENEEA. The V end lost 0 bases, the J end lost 11 bases, and 13 bases lay between the germline ends. The CDR3 covers 13 residues. The chain's CDR3 is CASSLDDGRRAFF. The CDR3 region has the DNA TGTGCCAGCAGCTTAGATGACGGGAGGCGGGCTTTCTTT.

J is TRBJ2-1 and V is TRBV5-5, with 10 bases that match TRBD1. With V trimmed by 4 bases and J by 5 bases, 3 bases remained unmatched. The CDR3 sequence is 14 residues long. Per the germline V gene, CDR1 is SGHKS and CDR2 is YYEKEE (reference sequence). CDR3 nucleotides: TGTGCCAGCAGCCCCGGGACAGGGGACAATGAGCAGTTCTTC. Translated: CASSPGTGDNEQFF.

This chain connects TRBV7-9 to TRBJ2-7; 10 nucleotides match TRBD2. Germline CDR1 reads SEHNR; CDR2 reads FQNEAQ (reference sequence). The J segment lost 1 base and the V segment lost 5 bases, leaving 5 bases of the junction unmatched. The CDR3 loop spans 15 amino acids. CDR3 nucleotides: TGTGCCAGCAGCCCCCTAGCGGGAGAGTCCTACGAGCAGTACTTC. It is translated as CASSPLAGESYEQYF.

V is TRBV5-6 and J is TRBJ2-2; the D is unclear. The CDR3 sequence is 13 residues long. The ends were cut back, 6 bases at V and 7 bases at J, with 13 bases in the middle. Germline CDR1 reads SGHDT; CDR2 reads YYEEEE. CDR3 loop: CASTKSWVGELFF. CDR3 nucleotides: TGTGCCAGCACTAAGAGTTGGGTCGGGGAGCTGTTTTTT.

The V call is TRBV19, the J call TRBJ1-5; D is perhaps TRBD1 (6 bases). The germline V gene encodes CDR1 LNHDA and CDR2 SQIVND (reference sequence). Trimming cost V 6 bases and J 4 bases, with 16 bases left between them. CDR3 size: 15 residues. As DNA, the CDR3 is TGTGCCAGTAGGGGGGGCCAGGGGTGGAATCAGCCCCAGCATTTT. Protein sequence: CASRGGQGWNQPQHF.

The chain carries TRBV11-2 and TRBJ1-4; no reliable D call. V was pared by 0 bases and J by 7 bases, with 15 bases between. Germline V CDR1 and CDR2: SGHAT, FQNNGV. CDR3 size: 16 residues. CDR3 in DNA: TGTGCCAGCAGCTTAGACCCTGGGGTGGAGGGTGAAAAACTGTTTTTT. Protein: CASSLDPGVEGEKLFF.

The chain employs TRBV30 and TRBJ1-3, with D maybe TRBD1 (5 bases). The CDR3 loop spans 15 amino acids. The V gene's germline CDR1 is GTSNPN and CDR2 SVGIG (reference sequence). V shed 4 bases and J shed 7 bases, with 20 bases lying between them. CDR3: CAWMRQGFFLNTIYF. The CDR3 DNA reads TGTGCCTGGATGCGCCAGGGTTTTTTCCTGAACACCATATATTTT.

This chain links TRBV28 with TRBJ2-2, with 7 bases matching TRBD2. The germline gives CDR1 MDHEN, CDR2 SYDVKM. CDR3 length: 16 residues. V dropped 4 bases and J dropped 6; count of bases not matched to a gene: 11. CDR3 DNA sequence: TGTGCCAGCAGTTCAAGTCCCCGGGGGGAGTCCGGGGAGCTGTTTTTT. Translating gives CASSSSPRGESGELFF.

The rearrangement links TRBV10-3 to TRBJ1-5; TRBD1 might be the D (5 bases). The germline V and J ends were trimmed by 6 bases and 1 base, with 7 bases remaining between them. The CDR3 runs to 13 residues. CDR1 is ENHRY and CDR2 is SYGVKD in the germline V gene. The CDR3 reads CAIRGQSNQPQHF. The CDR3 DNA is TGTGCCATCAGGGGGCAGAGCAATCAGCCCCAGCATTTT.

The chain joins TRBV5-1 to TRBJ2-3; D may be TRBD2 (6 bases). The CDR3 is 15 amino acids. V gave up 6 bases and J gave up 4 bases, with 18 bases separating them. From germline, CDR1 is SGHRS and CDR2 YFSETQ. The CDR3 loop is CASTGGQRGPDTQYF. CDR3 in DNA: TGCGCCAGCACCGGAGGGCAGAGGGGTCCAGATACGCAGTATTTT.

The V call is TRBV7-9, the J call TRBJ2-5, with D maybe TRBD2 (6 bases). CDR3 length: 16 residues. V lost 3 bases and J 4 bases, leaving 18 bases between the germline ends. Germline V CDR1 and CDR2: SEHNR, FQNEAQ (reference sequence). CDR3 sequence: CASSFWAGSKGETQYF. DNA of the CDR3: TGTGCCAGCAGCTTTTGGGCGGGATCCAAGGGAGAGACCCAGTACTTC. Full variable domain (missing parts from reference TRBV7-9 and TRBJ2-5): DTGVSQNPRHKITKRGQNVTFRCDPISEHNRLYWYRQTLGQGPEFLTYFQNEAQLEKSRLLSDRFSAERPKGSFSTLEIQRTEQGDSAMYLCASSFWAGSKGETQYFGPGTRLLVL.

The V call is TRBV5-1, the J call TRBJ2-7; tentatively, D is TRBD2 (5 bases). In germline, CDR1 is SGHRS, CDR2 YFSETQ. The length of the CDR3 is 13 residues. With 4 bases removed from V and 6 bases from J, the gap between germline ends came to 14 bases. CDR3 region: CASSPGGSPEQYF. DNA for the CDR3: TGCGCCAGCAGCCCCGGAGGCTCTCCCGAGCAGTACTTC.

This clone occurred once. The gene calls are TRBV19 and TRBJ1-6; 7 positions agree with TRBD1. Germline V gene data show CDR1 as LNHDA and CDR2 as SQIVND (reference sequence). The ends lost 7 bases at V and 7 bases at J; junction bases unmatched: 10. The CDR3 covers 15 residues. The CDR3 sequence is CASTLRPGGNSPLHF. DNA for the CDR3: TGTGCCAGTACCCTCCGTCCAGGGGGGAATTCACCCCTCCACTTT.